A selection of T cell receptor beta chains follows, all from one sample in a study of blood T cell repertoires in COVID-19. Sequenced by immunoSEQ multiplex PCR; TCRdb stores in-frame clones only, minus some. Of about 300,000 clones listed, roughly 91% are singletons. Specimen: PBMCs or T cells enriched from blood (not recorded which). The receptors were sampled from a woman in her 50s who had been exposed to COVID-19. Both conserved end residues are part of each CDR3. Each record gives: V gene, CDR3 protein.

v_gene: TRBV28
CDR3aa: CASSGSRIETQYF

v_gene: TRBV27
CDR3aa: CASRRTGVGGNTIYF

v_gene: TRBV4-1
CDR3aa: CASSQERLAGTSTDTQYF

v_gene: TRBV4-1
CDR3aa: CASSLDYRGNQPQHF

v_gene: TRBV21-1
CDR3aa: CARQGFGYTF

v_gene: TRBV5-4
CDR3aa: CASSLDPGQGVRQPQHF

v_gene: TRBV30
CDR3aa: CAWSMIDGYTF

v_gene: TRBV3-1/TRBV3-2
CDR3aa: CASSPRGYLQETQYF

v_gene: TRBV10-2
CDR3aa: CASRASGGDNEQFF

v_gene: TRBV28
CDR3aa: CASSPTGTANYYSNQPQHF

v_gene: TRBV5-1
CDR3aa: CASSLDPGQGGYTF

v_gene: TRBV10-3
CDR3aa: CAISDWTSSYEQYF

v_gene: TRBV15
CDR3aa: CATIDRSYEQYF

v_gene: TRBV28
CDR3aa: CASSLGTGGYSSYEQYF

v_gene: TRBV4-1
CDR3aa: CASSQSQGHYGYTF

v_gene: TRBV30
CDR3aa: CACVFGSGTAYSEQFF

v_gene: TRBV5-1
CDR3aa: CASSFDQPQHF

v_gene: TRBV5-1
CDR3aa: CASSSLAGGNPDTQYF

v_gene: TRBV28
CDR3aa: CASSYRGVNQPQHF

v_gene: TRBV3-1/TRBV3-2
CDR3aa: CASSHGDRAPTETQYF

v_gene: TRBV9
CDR3aa: CASSVGKGIRDSPLHF

v_gene: TRBV19
CDR3aa: CASSEGHPYNEQFF

v_gene: TRBV6-5
CDR3aa: CASSSRTGGNTEAFF

v_gene: TRBV29-1
CDR3aa: CSVRTGGDIQYF

v_gene: TRBV30
CDR3aa: CAWSRDSQNTEAFF

v_gene: TRBV6-1
CDR3aa: CASSERGISNYGYTF

v_gene: TRBV11-3
CDR3aa: CASSLPGVQETQYF

v_gene: TRBV6-2/TRBV6-3
CDR3aa: CASSPQGLGGDTQYF